Below are 25 T cell receptor beta chains sequenced from a single sample in a study of shared clonotypes between healthy human individuals. Method: immunoSEQ multiplex PCR; TCRdb's copy keeps in-frame clones and lacks some. The sample lists 400,000 to 600,000 clones; approximately 94% were seen once. The material sequenced was naive CD4+ T cells sorted from blood. Subset specified: CD45RA+ positively selected. The receptors derive from a woman between 25 and 40 years old in good health.

Only one count was recorded for this clone. The chain employs TRBV15 and TRBJ1-5, with 7 bases matching TRBD1. V lost 9 bases to trimming and J lost 5 bases; unmatched junction nucleotides: 7. The CDR3 sequence is 13 residues long. From germline, CDR1 is LNHNV and CDR2 YYDKDF (reference sequence). The DNA for the CDR3 is TGTGCCACGATGGGACAGAATTATCAGCCCCAGCATTTT. Its protein is CATMGQNYQPQHF.

The rearrangement joins TRBV7-2 to TRBJ2-5, with 16 bases that match TRBD2. The J call may be wrong; the DNA end is better matched by TRBJ2-7. Germline V CDR1 and CDR2: SGHTA, FQGNSA. The CDR3 has 17 amino acids. CDR3 sequence (DNA): TGTGCCAGCAGCCACGGGACTAGCGGGAGGGCCGGCCACGAGCAGTACTTC. This translates into CASSHGTSGRAGHEQYF.

The chain recombines TRBV6-1 with TRBJ2-1; no definite D call. Germline V gene data show CDR1 as MNHNS and CDR2 as SASEGT. V gave up 3 bases and J gave up 9 bases, with 21 bases separating them. The CDR3 has 16 residues. In nucleotides, the CDR3 is TGTGCCAGCAGTGACAGTCCTCCCACCTGGGCAATTGAGCAGTTCTTC. This translates into CASSDSPPTWAIEQFF.

V usage is TRBV18 and J usage is TRBJ1-3, with unresolved D. Trimming stripped 3 bases from V and 9 bases from J, with 15 bases between. Germline CDR1 is KGHSH and CDR2 is LQKENI. This CDR3 has 14 amino acids. CDR3 DNA: TGTGCCAGCTCACCGGACGCACGGCGGGGCACCATATATTTT. This sequence encodes CASSPDARRGTIYF. Complete variable domain (other parts from reference TRBV18 and TRBJ1-3): NAGVMQNPRHLVRRRGQEARLRCSPMKGHSHVYWYRQLPEEGLKFMVYLQKENIIDESGMPKERFSAEFPKEGPSILRIQQVVRGDSAAYFCASSPDARRGTIYFGEGSWLTVV.

The chain recombines TRBV19 with TRBJ2-7; 13 positions match TRBD2. After removal of 4 bases from V and 5 bases from J, the junction contained 5 bases not matched to a gene. CDR1 is LNHDA and CDR2 is SQIVND in the germline V gene (reference sequence). The CDR3 extends over 15 amino acids. Here the CDR3 reads CASSRTSGSLHEQYF. The CDR3 DNA sequence: TGTGCCAGTAGTAGGACTAGCGGGAGCCTCCACGAGCAGTACTTC.

V usage is TRBV28 and J usage is TRBJ2-1, with D unclear. The germline V and J ends were trimmed by 8 bases and 8 bases, with 19 bases remaining between them. From germline, CDR1 is MDHEN and CDR2 SYDVKM. The CDR3 length is 14 residues. CDR3: CASSRPVSFYEQFF. CDR3 nucleotides: TGTGCCAGCTCTCGTCCGGTTTCGTTTTATGAGCAGTTCTTC.

This rearrangement joins TRBV29-1 to TRBJ1-2; D may be TRBD1 (5 bases). V lost 8 bases, J lost 1 base, and 11 bases lay in between. In germline, CDR1 is SQVTM, CDR2 ANQGSEA. This CDR3 has 12 residues. The DNA for the CDR3 is TGCAGCACAGACAGAGATAACTATGGCTACACCTTC. Its protein is CSTDRDNYGYTF. Full variable domain (rest looked up from reference TRBV29-1 and TRBJ1-2): SAVISQKPSRDICQRGTSLTIQCQVDSQVTMMFWYRQQPGQSLTLIATANQGSEATYESGFVIDKFPISRPNLTFSTLTVSNMSPEDSSIYLCSTDRDNYGYTFGSGTRLTVV.

The chain recombines TRBV15 with TRBJ2-7, with 7 bases aligning to TRBD2. V was clipped by 1 base and J by 7 bases; unmatched bases: 19. The CDR3 totals 18 residues. Germline V gene data show CDR1 as LNHNV and CDR2 as YYDKDF (reference sequence). The chain's CDR3 is CATSRAPFRQGGVWEQYF. In DNA form, the CDR3 reads TGTGCCACCAGCAGAGCCCCTTTTCGGCAGGGAGGGGTTTGGGAGCAGTACTTC.

This chain uses TRBV6-5 with TRBJ2-7; D might be TRBD1 (6 bases). V lost 2 bases to trimming and J lost 7 bases, with 15 bases between them. Germline CDR1 is MNHEY and CDR2 is SVGAGI. CDR3 length equals 14 residues. CDR3 nucleotide sequence: TGTGCCAGCAGTTACGGGGCCCAGGGGACGGAGCAGTACTTC. Translating gives CASSYGAQGTEQYF.

V and J are TRBV5-5 and TRBJ2-1; possibly TRBD1 for D (5 bases). The CDR3 is 15 residues long. The V end lost 3 bases, the J end lost 1 base, and 11 bases lay between the germline ends. CDR1 and CDR2 (germline): SGHKS, YYEKEE (reference sequence). The CDR3 loop is CASSWAGQSYNEQFF. CDR3 nucleotide sequence: TGTGCCAGCAGCTGGGCAGGGCAATCCTACAATGAGCAGTTCTTC.

The V and J genes are TRBV6-5 and TRBJ2-1, with TRBD1 matching 9 bases. The germline CDR1 and CDR2 sequences are MNHEY and SVGAGI. Trimming at V came to 0 bases and at J to 4 bases, leaving 1 base not matched to a gene. The CDR3 extends over 15 amino acids. CDR3 nucleotides: TGTGCCAGCAGTTACTCGGGGACAGGGTACAATGAGCAGTTCTTC. Protein: CASSYSGTGYNEQFF.

This clone has a single count. V usage is TRBV5-1 and J usage is TRBJ2-3; tentatively, D is TRBD2 (5 bases). CDR1 SGHRS and CDR2 YFSETQ come from the germline V gene. The CDR3 consists of 15 residues. Trimming removed 7 bases from V and 3 bases from J, with 18 bases in between. The CDR3 DNA is TGCGCCAGCGCCGAGGGCCATCACTCAACAGATACGCAGTATTTT. Translation: CASAEGHHSTDTQYF.

This clone was seen just once. The chain has TRBV7-2 and TRBJ2-3; D is uncertain. The germline gives CDR1 SGHTA, CDR2 FQGNSA. V shed 5 bases and J shed 4 bases, with 13 bases lying between them. This CDR3 comprises 14 residues. In nucleotides, the CDR3 is TGTGCCAGCAGCCAGCGTATCGTCGCAGATACGCAGTATTTT. It encodes CASSQRIVADTQYF. The variable domain in full, with the rest retrieved from reference TRBV7-2 and TRBJ2-3, is GAGVSQSPSNKVTEKGKDVELRCDPISGHTALYWYRQSLGQGLEFLIYFQGNSAPDKSGLPSDRFSAERTGGSVSTLTIQRTQQEDSAVYLCASSQRIVADTQYFGPGTRLTVL.

Concerning this clone: The same CDR3 can be traced to other DNA sequences in this sample. This sequence joins TRBV2 and TRBJ1-2; D may be TRBD1 (5 bases). Germline-derived CDR1 and CDR2 are SNHLY and FYNNEI. The V and J ends lost 3 bases and 4 bases respectively, with 12 bases between them. This CDR3 contains 14 residues. The CDR3 region is CASSEDRGPYGYTF. The DNA for the CDR3 is TGTGCCAGCAGTGAGGATAGGGGCCCCTATGGCTACACCTTC.

This chain links TRBV6-4 with TRBJ2-2, with TRBD1 matching over 7 bases. Germline trimming cut 7 bases from V and 5 bases from J; bases unmatched to any gene: 7. The germline V gene encodes CDR1 MRHNA and CDR2 SNTAGT. The CDR3 length is 14 residues. The CDR3 here is CASTHRGGTGELFF. The CDR3 coding sequence is TGTGCCAGCACCCACAGGGGTGGTACCGGGGAGCTGTTTTTT.

The chain carries TRBV28 and TRBJ2-7, with a possible D match to TRBD2 (6 bases). With 6 bases removed from V and 1 base from J, the gap between germline ends came to 13 bases. The CDR3 sequence is 14 residues long. Germline lookup yields CDR1 MDHEN and CDR2 SYDVKM. For the CDR3, the DNA is TGTGCCAGCAGAACAATCGGGGGTTCCTACGAGCAGTACTTC. Amino acids: CASRTIGGSYEQYF.

The J gene is TRBJ2-7, the V gene TRBV29-1; unclear D gene. There are 12 residues in the CDR3. CDR1 is SQVTM, CDR2 ANQGSEA, per germline. Trimming cost V 1 base and J 0 bases, with 4 bases left between them. The CDR3 loop reads CSVEANSYEQYF. The CDR3 DNA follows: TGCAGCGTTGAAGCGAACTCCTACGAGCAGTACTTC.

The chain joins TRBV5-1 to TRBJ2-1; unclear D gene. The CDR3 consists of 15 residues. Per the germline V gene, CDR1 is SGHRS and CDR2 is YFSETQ. V shed 0 bases and J shed 3 bases, with 10 bases lying between them. Here the CDR3 DNA reads TGCGCCAGCAGCTTGGGGTCCCTAGGCTACAATGAGCAGTTCTTC. Its translation is CASSLGSLGYNEQFF.

The rearrangement joins TRBV28 to TRBJ1-4, with 10 bases aligning to TRBD1. The germline gives CDR1 MDHEN, CDR2 SYDVKM. The trim removed 4 bases at V and 6 bases at J, leaving 5 bases unmatched. This CDR3 is built from 15 residues. The CDR3: CASSSAGTGDEKLFF. CDR3 DNA: TGTGCCAGCAGTTCTGCCGGGACAGGGGATGAAAAACTGTTTTTT.

The chain combines TRBV5-1 with TRBJ2-7; D not certain. The length of the CDR3 is 15 residues. The germline V and J ends were trimmed by 4 bases and 0 bases, with 14 bases remaining between them. Germline CDR1 SGHRS, CDR2 YFSETQ. This CDR3 is CASSPDTLSSYEQYF. The CDR3 coding sequence is TGCGCCAGCAGCCCCGACACCCTGAGCTCCTACGAGCAGTACTTC.

This chain uses TRBV5-1 with TRBJ2-1, with D perhaps TRBD1 (6 bases). This CDR3 region has 12 residues. V was clipped by 3 bases and J by 7 bases, with 8 bases between them. Germline lookup yields CDR1 SGHRS and CDR2 YFSETQ. The DNA for the CDR3 is TGCGCCAGCAGCTACACAGGGAATGAGCAGTTCTTC. Its protein product is CASSYTGNEQFF. Combining the CDR3 with reference TRBV5-1 and TRBJ2-1 gives the whole variable domain KAGVTQTPRYLIKTRGQQVTLSCSPISGHRSVSWYQQTPGQGLQFLFEYFSETQRNKGNFPGRFSGRQFSNSRSEMNVSTLELGDSALYLCASSYTGNEQFFGPGTRLTVL.

This clone showed up just once. The genes are TRBV6-5 and TRBJ2-7, with a weak D call TRBD2 (6 bases). The CDR3 covers 16 residues. CDR1 and CDR2 from the germline V gene are MNHEY and SVGAGI. V lost 3 bases, J lost 0 bases, and 15 bases lay in between. CDR3 DNA sequence: TGTGCCAGCAGTTATGGAGGGGACCACCGCTCCTACGAGCAGTACTTC. Its protein is CASSYGGDHRSYEQYF.

The chain employs TRBV10-3 and TRBJ1-4; 12 bases fit TRBD1. CDR3 length: 19 amino acids. Germline-derived CDR1 and CDR2 are ENHRY and SYGVKD. V lost 2 bases to trimming and J lost 0 bases; unmatched junction nucleotides: 7. CDR3 loop: CAISEIPGQGAATNEKLFF. The CDR3 DNA is TGTGCCATCAGTGAGATACCGGGACAGGGGGCCGCAACTAATGAAAAACTGTTTTTT.

The chain joins TRBV9 to TRBJ1-1, with D perhaps matching TRBD1 (6 bases). CDR3 length: 14 amino acids. V lost 1 base and J lost 0, with 7 bases in between. Germline-derived CDR1 and CDR2 are SGDLS and YYNGEE. CDR3 protein: CASSVQGMNTEAFF. CDR3 nucleotides: TGTGCCAGCAGCGTACAGGGGATGAACACTGAAGCTTTCTTT.

The chain links TRBV7-8 to TRBJ2-5; TRBD1 is a possible D gene (6 bases). V gave up 2 bases and J gave up 11 bases, with 24 bases separating them. Germline-derived CDR1 and CDR2 are SGHVS and FQNEAQ. The CDR3 has 16 amino acids. The CDR3 is CASSLLGGDLFGEQYF. The CDR3 bases are TGTGCCAGCAGCTTATTAGGGGGAGATCTCTTCGGGGAGCAGTACTTC.